This T cell receptor (beta chain) was profiled in a study of shared clonotypes between healthy human individuals (dated by TCRdb to 2020 to 2021). Regarding the complete study: Two women and a few men aged 18 to 49 years were included in the cohort. Per donor, leukapheresis produced somewhere between about 0.8 and 9 billion PBMCs. Libraries were prepared and TCR repertoires were sequenced by different laboratories using diverse techniques, in order to increase sequencing depth and limit assay-specific biases. Blood TCR repertoires of roughly five healthy adults were deeply sequenced to estimate repertoire size and the extent of clonotype sharing between individuals. For each donor, CD4 naive and CD4 memory were each run on three plates, CD8 naive on two plates, and CD8 memory on one plate.

The CDR3 has 15 amino acids, counting the end cysteine and phenylalanine. The read is trimmed to its CDR3 DNA, 45 bases read in frame from base 1. V is cut back by 2 bases and J by 9 bases, with 4 bases in the junction unmatched. According to the germline V gene, CDR1 reads ENHRY and CDR2 reads SYGVKD. Here is what the overall study found, with its caveats: When four donors were compared, the shared fraction of clonotypes was around 5.1% for naive CD4, less than 4% for naive CD8, 2% to 2.5% for memory CD4, and 0.35% to 0.4% for memory CD8. The small number of donors limited the genetic and exposure-history diversity represented. Clonotypes shared by all four sorted-subset donors showed higher generation probabilities than non-shared clonotypes. Based on pairwise subsampling, the degree of clonotype sharing among donors was expected to be affected by sequencing depth. Larger estimated clonotype richness was generally found for naive subsets than for memory subsets. Only blood was sampled, and tissue TCR repertoires likely differ from those in blood. Rarefaction of sorted-subset datasets indicated incomplete sequencing despite the large sequencing depth.

The donors were healthy, HIV-negative adults who had no recently reported acute infections or vaccinations. Every donor was a Caucasian adult residing in Nashville, Tennessee, USA. CD4+ T cells were enriched by magnetic negative selection; naive cells were then positively selected on CD45RA, and the negative fraction formed the memory subset. Blood was obtained by leukapheresis, after which PBMCs were separated by Ficoll-Histopaque density gradient centrifugation and cryopreserved in liquid nitrogen vapor phase. Analytical flow cytometry was used to check the purity and quantity of each magnetically sorted T cell population. Genomic DNA was isolated from each sorted fraction and quantified by UV absorbance on a Nanodrop 2000c. Turning to this clone: Its antigen has not been determined. Base qualities are not at hand, and no much larger clone is one base apart.

Using the deep immunoSEQ assay, multiplex PCR amplified TCR CDR3 regions from genomic DNA. For each cell subset, the extracted genomic DNA was distributed evenly across all wells of several immunoSEQ 96-well plates, and each plate served as one replicate. For sorted subsets, approximately 210 ng genomic DNA, equal to tens of thousands of T cell genomes, was loaded into each replicate PCR. Purified libraries were quantified with a Qubit 3.0 fluorometer, sized on a Bioanalyzer 2100, and re-quantified with the KAPA Library Quantification kit. Every immunoSEQ 96-well plate was sequenced on a dedicated single-read 150-cycle Illumina NextSeq 550 flow cell. The study's own analysis went as follows. Because the immunoSEQ output held only junctional sequences and lacked quality scores, the filtering could not match the filtering applied to full-length reads. Sequences were annotated with PyIR, a Python wrapper for IgBLAST v1.9, using IMGT germline references to assign V/J genes and CDR3. Any read was removed if the V/J assignment was weak (E-value above 1e-6), the CDR3 was missing, or the read contained stop codons, out-of-frame junctions, or ambiguous translated residues. V3J clonotypes were defined by identical inferred V gene, J gene, and CDR3 amino acid sequence. The percentage overlap between two repertoires was calculated by dividing the number of shared unique clonotypes by the size of the smaller repertoire. RTK rarefaction, the Chao1 estimator, and Recon v2.1 estimates of unobserved clonotypes were used to assess repertoire richness. OLGA was used to compute generation probabilities for all TCRbeta clonotypes that the gDNA method yielded from a handful of donors. TCRdb holds this immuneACCESS table with in-frame rearrangements only. Some clones are missing; in checked studies, unresolved V genes explain under half, and the rest has no known cause. V and J calls plus clone size are reproduced from that table; the DNA served to infer D and trimming. A total of 2,100,000 or so clones appear in this sample, roughly 95% of them only once. Over 0.1% of the sample is in the top ten clones.

The rearrangement combines TRBV10-3 with TRBJ1-6, with 10 central nucleotides matching TRBD1. What was sequenced was naive CD4+ T cells sorted from blood. Per the publication, the cell subset or site label means: CD45RA+ positively selected. This receptor was obtained from a man between 18 and 35 years old in good health. CDR3 protein: CAISEGQGVSSPLHF. The DNA is TGTGCCATCAGTGAGGGACAGGGGGTATCTTCACCCCTCCACTTT.